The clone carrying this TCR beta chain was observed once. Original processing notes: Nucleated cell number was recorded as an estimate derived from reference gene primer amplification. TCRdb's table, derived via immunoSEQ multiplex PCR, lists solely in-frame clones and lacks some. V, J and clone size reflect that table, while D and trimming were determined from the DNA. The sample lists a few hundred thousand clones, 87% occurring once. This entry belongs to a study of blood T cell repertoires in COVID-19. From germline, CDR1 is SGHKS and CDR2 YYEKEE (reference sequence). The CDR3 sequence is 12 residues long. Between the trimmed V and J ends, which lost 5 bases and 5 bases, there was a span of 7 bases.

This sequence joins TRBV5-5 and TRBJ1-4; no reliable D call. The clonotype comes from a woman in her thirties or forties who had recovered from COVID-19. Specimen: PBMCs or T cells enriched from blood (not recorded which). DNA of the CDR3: TGTGCCAGCAGTTACCAGAATGAAAAACTGTTTTTT. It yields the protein CASSYQNEKLFF.